Shown below are 9 T cell receptor beta chains from a single sample sequenced in a study of cytomegalovirus exposure and HLA in healthy donors. Use of 60 Vbeta and 13 Jbeta primers characterized the PCR. Produced via immunoSEQ multiplex PCR; TCRdb's table is partial and in-frame only. This repertoire shows around 270,000 clones, 80% found once; its top ten account for about 0.3%. The sequenced sample was PBMCs. The receptors derive from a girl aged 2 to 10 in good health and CMV-seronegative.

V usage is TRBV7-8 and J usage is TRBJ2-7; 7 bases map to TRBD1. This CDR3 spans 15 amino acids. CDR1 and CDR2 from the germline V gene are SGHVS and FQNEAQ. V shed 5 bases, J shed 0 bases, and the junction held 7 bases outside the gene matches. CDR3 sequence (DNA): TGTGCCAGCAGCCCACGGGGACAGTTCTCCTACGAGCAGTACTTC. Protein product: CASSPRGQFSYEQYF.

In the case of this clone: Mismatch with germline at one junction end may stem from a read error. V and J are TRBV13 and TRBJ1-3, with D unresolved. The CDR3 contains 17 residues. The germline gives CDR1 PRHDT, CDR2 FYEKMQ (reference sequence). The CDR3 bases are TGTGCCAGCAGCTCCCAAGGAGGCGTAACCTCTGGAAGCACCATATATTTT. This codes for CASSSQGGVTSGSTIYF. The variable domain in full, completed from reference TRBV13 and TRBJ1-3, reads AAGVIQSPRHLIKEKRETATLKCYPIPRHDTVYWYQQGPGQDPQFLISFYEKMQSDKGSIPDRFSAQQFSDYHSELNMSSLELGDSALYFCASSSQGGVTSGSTIYFGEGSWLTVV.

This chain links TRBV27 with TRBJ1-5, with D tentatively TRBD1 (6 bases). This CDR3 comprises 15 residues. Deletions cut 5 bases from V and 5 bases from J, with 16 bases between. The V gene's germline CDR1 is MNHEY and CDR2 SMNVEV (reference sequence). The CDR3 coding sequence is TGTGCCAGCAGTGAACAGGGTTTAGCCTATCAGCCCCAGCATTTT. Residues: CASSEQGLAYQPQHF.

The chain recombines TRBV18 with TRBJ1-1; D is perhaps TRBD1 (6 bases). The CDR3 is 12 residues long. Germline-derived CDR1 and CDR2 are KGHSH and LQKENI. V lost 10 bases and J 2 bases, leaving 11 bases between the germline ends. The CDR3 protein is CATGHLNTEAFF. CDR3 nucleotide sequence: TGTGCCACGGGACACCTAAACACTGAAGCTTTCTTT.

This chain joins TRBV2 and TRBJ1-4; D not resolved. V gave up 5 bases and J gave up 0 bases, with 10 bases separating them. CDR3 size: 15 residues. Looked up from germline, CDR1 is SNHLY and CDR2 is FYNNEI. The CDR3 DNA follows: TGTGCCAGCAGTAAAGAGGCGGCAACTAATGAAAAACTGTTTTTT. This sequence encodes CASSKEAATNEKLFF.

The CDR3 sequence is CASSPTTGQNIQYF. CDR3 coding DNA: TGTGCCAGCAGCCCCACAACAGGGCAAAACATTCAGTACTTC. The chain has TRBV7-9 and TRBJ2-4; weak D call: TRBD1 (6 bases). Trimming removed 5 bases at V and 5 bases at J, with 13 bases between. The CDR3 contains 14 residues. Germline V gives CDR1 SEHNR, CDR2 FQNEAQ (reference sequence).

The genes are TRBV7-9 and TRBJ2-3, with TRBD1 matching over 7 bases. Germline V gene lookup returns CDR1 SEHNR and CDR2 FQNEAQ (reference sequence). This CDR3 is built from 15 residues. Trimming cost V 8 bases and J 0 bases; bases outside gene matches: 8. CDR3 amino acids: CASQDPGQSTDTQYF. The CDR3 region has the DNA TGTGCCAGCCAGGACCCGGGACAGAGCACAGATACGCAGTATTTT. Drawing the rest from reference TRBV7-9 and TRBJ2-3, the complete variable domain is DTGVSQNPRHKITKRGQNVTFRCDPISEHNRLYWYRQTLGQGPEFLTYFQNEAQLEKSRLLSDRFSAERPKGSFSTLEIQRTEQGDSAMYLCASQDPGQSTDTQYFGPGTRLTVL.

The chain couples TRBV5-1 to TRBJ2-1; 8 bases map to TRBD2. This CDR3 contains 15 residues. Trimming took 0 bases from V and 2 from J; bases not matched to a gene: 1. Per the germline V gene, CDR1 is SGHRS and CDR2 is YFSETQ. This CDR3 is CASSLGREAYNEQFF. The CDR3 DNA reads as TGCGCCAGCAGCTTGGGGCGGGAGGCCTACAATGAGCAGTTCTTC.

This sequence joins TRBV6-6 and TRBJ2-7; TRBD1 agrees at 7 bases. Germline trimming cut 8 bases from V and 0 bases from J; bases unmatched to any gene: 7. CDR1 and CDR2 from the germline V gene are MNHNY and SVGAGI (reference sequence). The CDR3 covers 14 residues. CDR3 in DNA: TGTGCCAGCCAATTGACAGGGTACTCCTACGAGCAGTACTTC. This encodes CASQLTGYSYEQYF.